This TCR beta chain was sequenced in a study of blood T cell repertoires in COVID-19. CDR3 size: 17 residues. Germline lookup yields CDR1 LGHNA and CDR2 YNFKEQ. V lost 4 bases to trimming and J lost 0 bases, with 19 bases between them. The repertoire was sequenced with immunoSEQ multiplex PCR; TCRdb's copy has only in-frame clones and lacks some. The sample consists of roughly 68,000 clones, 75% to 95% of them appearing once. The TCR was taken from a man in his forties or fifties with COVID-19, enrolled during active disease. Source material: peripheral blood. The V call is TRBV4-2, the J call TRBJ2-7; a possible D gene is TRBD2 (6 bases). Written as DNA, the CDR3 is TGTGCCAGCAGCCGAGTGGGTGCGGGGCCGAGCTCCTACGAGCAGTACTTC. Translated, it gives CASSRVGAGPSSYEQYF.